This TCR beta chain stems from a study of beta chain features in type 1 diabetes. Findings and caveats of the study: Patients showed naive, central memory and Treg TCRB repertoires that appeared more similar than those of healthy donors. PCR could preferentially amplify shorter templates, alike in patients and controls.

Remarks on this clone: Its antigen is as yet unknown. The identical CDR3 is also encoded by other nucleotide sequences in the sample.

The CDR3 covers 11 residues. Germline CDR1 and CDR2: SGHTA and FQGNSA. Trimming shortened V by 8 bases and J by 3 bases, and 7 bases separated the two germline ends. The sequenced template was cDNA made from the entire isolated RNA. Libraries were prepared by immunoSEQ multiplex PCR; TCRdb keeps only in-frame clonotypes and omits some of them. The top ten clones hold approximately 4% of a sample with 250,000 or so clones, 27% of them seen once. Via CD45RO/CCR7/CD25/CD127/CD95/CD27, cells of the CD4+ naive, central memory, regulatory and stem cell-like memory subsets were sorted. This TCR was sampled from a man younger than 45 in good health. This chain links TRBV7-2 with TRBJ2-5; possibly TRBD2 for D (5 bases). The material sequenced was central memory CD4+ T cells from blood. CDR3 protein: CASGREETQYF. CDR3 sequence (DNA): TGTGCCAGCGGGCGGGAAGAGACCCAGTACTTC.